Each of the 27 T cell receptor beta chains below was sequenced from the same sample in a study of shared clonotypes between healthy human individuals. CD8 cells regarded as naive lacked CD45RO, were positively chosen for CCR7, and omitted terminally differentiated effector memory CD45RA+ cells. The repertoire was sequenced with immunoSEQ multiplex PCR; TCRdb's copy has only in-frame clones and lacks some. The sample holds hundreds of thousands of clones, roughly 98% seen once. Sample: naive CD8+ T cells sorted from blood. The receptors stem from a young man in good health.

This chain's CDR3 is CASSLLSEQYF. CDR3 DNA sequence: TGCGCCAGCAGCTTGTTAAGTGAGCAGTACTTC. This rearrangement joins TRBV5-1 to TRBJ2-7; no reliable D call. Trimming removed 1 base at V and 7 bases at J, with 6 bases between. The CDR3 covers 11 residues. Germline values: CDR1 SGHRS, CDR2 YFSETQ.

This chain connects TRBV27 to TRBJ2-6, with 9 nucleotides matching TRBD1. CDR3 length equals 17 residues. Germline V gives CDR1 MNHEY, CDR2 SMNVEV (reference sequence). Losses at the gene ends were 2 bases for V and 2 bases for J; bases not matched to a gene: 4. CDR3 loop: CASSLTGGPPGANVLTF. For the CDR3, the DNA is TGTGCCAGCAGTTTAACAGGGGGCCCCCCTGGGGCCAACGTCCTGACTTTC. Filled out from reference TRBV27 and TRBJ2-6, the complete variable domain reads EAQVTQNPRYLITVTGKKLTVTCSQNMNHEYMSWYRQDPGLGLRQIYYSMNVEVTDKGDVPEGYKVSRKEKRNFPLILESPSPNQTSLYFCASSLTGGPPGANVLTFGAGSRLTVL.

This chain joins TRBV5-6 and TRBJ2-3, with D uncertain. V was clipped by 4 bases and J by 5 bases, with 20 bases between them. The CDR3 runs to 16 residues. CDR1 and CDR2 from the germline V gene are SGHDT and YYEEEE. The CDR3 coding sequence is TGTGCCAGCAGCCCCTACATGGGTCAGGCGAGAGATACGCAGTATTTT. Protein sequence: CASSPYMGQARDTQYF.

The chain links TRBV7-2 to TRBJ1-1; D is possibly TRBD1 (5 bases). Germline CDR1 reads SGHTA; CDR2 reads FQGNSA. Between the trimmed V and J ends, which lost 1 base and 0 bases, there was a span of 9 bases. The CDR3 consists of 15 residues. The CDR3 loop is CASSLDGGLNTEAFF. The CDR3, as DNA: TGTGCCAGCAGCTTAGATGGGGGACTGAACACTGAAGCTTTCTTT.

The chain carries TRBV7-2 and TRBJ2-1; D might be TRBD2 (9 bases). The CDR3 is 18 residues long. The V end lost 7 bases, the J end lost 8 bases, and 30 bases lay between the germline ends. From germline, CDR1 is SGHTA and CDR2 FQGNSA. The CDR3 here is CASTQRQGWIAGVHEQFF. DNA for the CDR3: TGTGCCAGCACCCAGAGACAGGGGTGGATAGCGGGAGTACATGAGCAGTTCTTC.

The rearrangement joins TRBV4-1 to TRBJ1-5; D might be TRBD1 (6 bases). The CDR3 totals 16 residues. V was clipped by 4 bases and J by 5 bases, with 18 bases between them. Germline CDR1 and CDR2: MGHRA and YSYEKL. Written as DNA, the CDR3 is TGCGCCAGCAGCCTCAGGGGAGGGGGTCCCGATCAGCCCCAGCATTTT. Encoded protein: CASSLRGGGPDQPQHF.

The chain couples TRBV28 to TRBJ2-7, with D perhaps matching TRBD1 or TRBD2 (5 bases each). Germline-derived CDR1 and CDR2 are MDHEN and SYDVKM. The CDR3 sequence is 15 residues long. V was trimmed by 4 bases and J by 5 bases, leaving 18 bases between them. The CDR3 protein is CASSWEKRTRDEQYF. The CDR3 nucleotides are TGTGCCAGCAGTTGGGAAAAGCGGACACGCGACGAGCAGTACTTC.

The genes are TRBV7-9 and TRBJ2-5; unclear D gene. CDR1 SEHNR and CDR2 FQNEAQ come from the germline V gene (reference sequence). Trimming took off 0 bases at V and 9 bases at J, with 8 bases between the two ends. This CDR3 spans 12 amino acids. CDR3 loop: CASSLAADAQYF. CDR3 in DNA: TGTGCCAGCAGCTTAGCAGCCGACGCCCAGTACTTC.

The chain recombines TRBV12-1 with TRBJ2-3; the D segment call TRBD2 is taken from the table without a DNA check. TRBV12-1 corresponds to a pseudogene. The CDR3 loop spans 15 amino acids. CDR3 nucleotides: TGTGCCAGCAGCTTTTACGGTTCTGGCACAGATACGCAGTATTTT. It translates to CASSFYGSGTDTQYF.

Points on this clone: Other DNA sequences in the same sample also yield this CDR3. CDR3 region: CASSRRESSYNEQFF. DNA of the CDR3: TGTGCCAGCAGCCGGCGGGAGAGCTCCTACAATGAGCAGTTCTTC. The chain is built from TRBV28 and TRBJ2-1, with TRBD2 identical over 7 bases. Germline-derived CDR1 and CDR2 are MDHEN and SYDVKM. The length of the CDR3 is 15 residues. Unmatched junction bases numbered 5, after V lost 6 bases and J lost 0 bases.

A word on this clone: The identical CDR3 is also encoded by other nucleotide sequences in the sample. The chain links TRBV18 to TRBJ2-7, with 7 positions matching TRBD2. The CDR3 runs to 16 residues. CDR1 KGHSH and CDR2 LQKENI come from the germline V gene. V was clipped by 3 bases and J by 0 bases; unmatched bases: 8. CDR3 sequence (DNA): TGTGCCAGCTCACCTCCCACTGGCGGGAGCTCCTACGAGCAGTACTTC. Its protein product is CASSPPTGGSSYEQYF.

The chain carries TRBV11-2 and TRBJ2-7; 10 bases are shared with TRBD2. The CDR3 runs to 15 residues. The V gene end was trimmed by 4 bases and the J gene end by 4 bases; junction bases not matched to a gene: 7. CDR1 is SGHAT, CDR2 FQNNGV, per germline. DNA of the CDR3: TGTGCCAGCAGCTCTACCGGGACTAGCGAGTACGAGCAGTACTTC. This gives the protein CASSSTGTSEYEQYF.

This clone was found once. This rearrangement joins TRBV7-9 to TRBJ2-1, with TRBD2 identical over 7 bases. Germline CDR1 and CDR2: SEHNR and FQNEAQ (reference sequence). The CDR3 loop spans 15 amino acids. Trimming removed 5 bases from V and 0 bases from J; junction bases left unmatched: 4. CDR3 amino acids: CASSEAGSSYNEQFF. The CDR3 bases are TGTGCCAGCAGCGAAGCGGGAAGCTCCTACAATGAGCAGTTCTTC.

This chain links TRBV28 with TRBJ2-7, with a weak D call TRBD2 (6 bases). The V gene's germline CDR1 is MDHEN and CDR2 SYDVKM. The CDR3 length is 15 residues. Deletions cut 0 bases from V and 0 bases from J, with 9 bases between. The DNA of the CDR3 is TGTGCCAGCAGTTTATGGGCGGGGAGCTCCTACGAGCAGTACTTC. Translated, it gives CASSLWAGSSYEQYF.

This clone is a singleton in its sample. The gene calls are TRBV10-3 and TRBJ2-7; possibly TRBD1 or TRBD2 for D (6 bases each). The V end was cut by 3 bases, the J end by 2 bases, with 14 bases between. Germline values: CDR1 ENHRY, CDR2 SYGVKD. CDR3 length equals 15 residues. The CDR3 reads CAISEYRDSTYEQYF. Written as DNA, the CDR3 is TGTGCCATCAGTGAATACAGGGACTCGACCTACGAGCAGTACTTC.

The J gene is TRBJ2-2, the V gene TRBV7-8; D gene ambiguous. With 8 bases removed from V and 4 bases from J, the gap between germline ends came to 14 bases. CDR3 length: 14 residues. Germline-derived CDR1 and CDR2 are SGHVS and FQNEAQ. CDR3 residues: CASGIRFGTGELFF. The CDR3 nucleotides are TGTGCCAGCGGGATAAGGTTTGGCACCGGGGAGCTGTTTTTT.

Concerning this clone: The junction shows a germline mismatch at one end, possibly a read error. This sequence joins TRBV6-1 and TRBJ1-2; 9 nucleotides line up with TRBD1. Germline CDR1 reads MNHNS; CDR2 reads SASEGT. The CDR3 loop spans 16 amino acids. CDR3 sequence (DNA): TGTGCCAGCAGCGAAGGGACAGGGCACCCTAACTATGGCTACACCTTC. It encodes CASSEGTGHPNYGYTF.

The chain uses TRBV14 and TRBJ1-3; D ambiguous. The V end was cut by 5 bases, the J end by 0 bases, with 8 bases between. Germline V gene lookup returns CDR1 SGHDN and CDR2 FVKESK. The CDR3 runs 14 residues. CDR3 residues: CASSSRLSGNTIYF. In DNA form, the CDR3 reads TGTGCCAGCAGCTCCCGGCTCTCTGGAAACACCATATATTTT.

The chain joins TRBV4-1 to TRBJ2-2; a possible D gene is TRBD1 (6 bases). From germline, CDR1 is MGHRA and CDR2 YSYEKL. The CDR3 extends over 16 amino acids. V lost 2 bases to trimming and J lost 5 bases, with 15 bases between them. The CDR3 sequence is CASSQKQGQTTGELFF. CDR3 DNA sequence: TGCGCCAGCAGCCAAAAACAGGGTCAGACTACCGGGGAGCTGTTTTTT.

V and J are TRBV11-1 and TRBJ2-3; possible D gene TRBD1, 5 bases. Trimming removed 3 bases from V and 3 bases from J, with 16 bases in between. The germline CDR1 and CDR2 sequences are SGHAT and FQDESV (reference sequence). This CDR3 is built from 16 residues. CDR3 sequence (DNA): TGTGCCAGCAGCTTTGACCAGGGAAAATGGACAGATACGCAGTATTTT. Translating gives CASSFDQGKWTDTQYF.

The V and J genes are TRBV11-2 and TRBJ2-7; 11 bases map to TRBD1. The CDR3 runs to 16 residues. Trimming removed 5 bases from V and 3 bases from J; junction bases left unmatched: 9. Germline V CDR1 and CDR2: SGHAT, FQNNGV. CDR3 sequence (DNA): TGTGCCAGCAGCCTCCCGAGGACAGGGGGCTTCTACGAGCAGTACTTC. Amino acid sequence: CASSLPRTGGFYEQYF.

The genes are TRBV30 and TRBJ2-7; D assignment may be TRBD1 or TRBD2 (5 bases each). This CDR3 is 15 amino acids long. Trimming pared 2 bases from V and 2 bases from J, leaving 16 bases between. CDR1 is GTSNPN, CDR2 SVGIG, per germline (reference sequence). The CDR3 loop is CAWSSLSGGAYEQYF. The CDR3 DNA reads TGTGCCTGGAGTTCTTTAAGTGGGGGAGCCTACGAGCAGTACTTC.

Only one count was recorded for this clone. This chain connects TRBV11-2 to TRBJ1-3, with D possibly being TRBD1 (5 bases). Trimming took 3 bases from V and 3 from J, leaving 9 bases between them. Looked up from germline, CDR1 is SGHAT and CDR2 is FQNNGV. This CDR3 has 14 amino acids. CDR3 sequence: CASSLGLLGNTIYF. In DNA form, the CDR3 reads TGTGCCAGCAGCTTGGGGCTTCTTGGAAACACCATATATTTT.

CDR3 sequence (DNA): TGTGCCAGCAGCCAGCGTACAGGGGGCGTTAATGAAAAACTGTTTTTT. This sequence encodes CASSQRTGGVNEKLFF. The V call is TRBV14, the J call TRBJ1-4; 9 bases are shared with TRBD1. CDR3 length: 16 amino acids. Losses at the gene ends were 3 bases for V and 4 bases for J; bases not matched to a gene: 6. Per germline, CDR1 SGHDN and CDR2 FVKESK.

The chain employs TRBV11-3 and TRBJ1-1, with D possibly being TRBD1 (5 bases). The CDR3 totals 14 residues. Germline values: CDR1 SGHNT, CDR2 YENEEA. V was clipped by 5 bases and J by 6 bases, with 16 bases between them. Here the CDR3 DNA reads TGTGCCAGCAGCCCCCCAGACAGTGACGCTGAAGCTTTCTTT. Translating gives CASSPPDSDAEAFF.

The chain couples TRBV9 to TRBJ2-1, with TRBD2 as a possible D gene (6 bases). The V gene lost 0 bases and the J gene lost 3 bases, with 19 bases spanning the gap. The germline V gene has CDR1 SGDLS and CDR2 YYNGEE. The length of the CDR3 is 18 residues. Written as DNA, the CDR3 is TGTGCCAGCAGCGTAGCAGACCCCATTAGCGGATACTACAATGAGCAGTTCTTC. Encoded protein: CASSVADPISGYYNEQFF.

In regard to this clone: The sample has other DNA sequences that encode this CDR3 too. This chain's CDR3 is CASSFGGRETQYF. Here the CDR3 DNA reads TGTGCCAGCAGCTTCGGCGGGAGAGAGACCCAGTACTTC. This rearrangement joins TRBV7-9 to TRBJ2-5; 7 nucleotides line up with TRBD2. Germline V gives CDR1 SEHNR, CDR2 FQNEAQ (reference sequence). The CDR3 contains 13 residues. V lost 3 bases, J lost 4 bases, and 2 bases stayed unmatched.